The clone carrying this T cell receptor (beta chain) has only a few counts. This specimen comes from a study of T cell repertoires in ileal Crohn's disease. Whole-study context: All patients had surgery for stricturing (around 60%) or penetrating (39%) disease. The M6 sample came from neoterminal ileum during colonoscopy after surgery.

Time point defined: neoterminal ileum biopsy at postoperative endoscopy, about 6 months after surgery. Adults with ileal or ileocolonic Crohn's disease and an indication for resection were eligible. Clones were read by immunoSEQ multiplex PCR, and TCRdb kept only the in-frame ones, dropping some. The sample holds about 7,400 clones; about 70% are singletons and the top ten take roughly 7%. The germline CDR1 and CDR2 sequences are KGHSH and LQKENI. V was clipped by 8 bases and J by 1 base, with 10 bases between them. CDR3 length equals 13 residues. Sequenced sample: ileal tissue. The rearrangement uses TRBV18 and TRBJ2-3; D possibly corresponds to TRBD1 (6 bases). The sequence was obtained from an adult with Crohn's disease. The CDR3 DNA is TGTGCCAGCGTGAAGGGGGGCACAGATACGCAGTATTTT. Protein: CASVKGGTDTQYF.